The TCR beta chain described here comes from a study of identical twins. Germline V lookup: CDR1 LNHDA, CDR2 SQIVND (reference sequence). J lost 5 bases, V lost 6 bases, and 8 bases had no gene match. The CDR3 extends over 15 amino acids. This clonotype was observed at least ten times. TCRdb used MiXCR to reprocess the 5' RACE reads, holding one entry per CDR3 protein. The top ten clones hold about 3% of a sample with 450,000 or so distinct CDR3 sequences, 20% to 30% of them seen once. Another study also made use of these data, one on T cells expressing NK-cell markers. That source notes: Restriction of sorting to alpha-beta TCR T cells was accomplished in several experiments using an anti-gamma-delta TCR antibody. A few donors likewise had their CD3+CD56-NKG2C+ fraction led by these clonotypes.

The clonotype comes from a woman aged 18-29 years in good health. The gene calls are TRBV19 and TRBJ2-2, with 8 bases fitting TRBD1. Sequencing was performed on CD4+ T cells sorted from blood. CDR3 bases: TGTGCCAGTAGAGTCCAGGGGGCTGAAACCGGGGAGCTGTTTTTT. Protein: CASRVQGAETGELFF.